Listed here are 25 T cell receptor beta chains from one sample, sequenced in a study of beta chain features in type 1 diabetes. Every isolated RNA sample was fully reverse transcribed, so sequencing captured expressed TCRB transcripts. Assay used: immunoSEQ multiplex PCR; TCRdb lists only in-frame clones, some missing. The table records 900,000 or so clones, 15% to 20% of them present only once. Sequencing input: naive CD4+ T cells from blood. The origin of the receptors is a woman aged 18-30 years in good health.

This sequence joins TRBV7-3 and TRBJ1-2, with 9 positions matching TRBD1. The CDR3 sequence is 13 residues long. Germline assignment: CDR1 SGHTA and CDR2 FQGTGA. V was pared by 5 bases and J by 7 bases, with 5 bases of the junction left unmatched. The CDR3 DNA reads as TGTGCCAGCAGCAGGGACAGGGAGGGTGGCTACACCTTC. Translating gives CASSRDREGGYTF.

The chain joins TRBV7-2 to TRBJ2-3; 7 bases match TRBD1. This CDR3 is built from 15 residues. J lost 1 base, V lost 4 bases, and 5 bases had no gene match. CDR1 SGHTA and CDR2 FQGNSA come from the germline V gene. The CDR3 loop reads CASSSQTGRTDTQYF. The CDR3, as DNA: TGTGCCAGCAGCTCCCAGACAGGGCGCACAGATACGCAGTATTTT.

J is TRBJ2-2 and V is TRBV2; no definite D call. The CDR3 contains 16 residues. V lost 3 bases to trimming and J lost 4 bases, with 15 bases between them. Germline CDR1 is SNHLY and CDR2 is FYNNEI. The CDR3 DNA is TGTGCCAGCAGTGACTTGGGAATATACTCCACCGGGGAGCTGTTTTTT. Amino acids: CASSDLGIYSTGELFF.

This chain connects TRBV18 to TRBJ1-2; D is uncertain. Per the germline V gene, CDR1 is KGHSH and CDR2 is LQKENI. Trimming took 3 bases from V and 8 from J, leaving 13 bases between them. This CDR3 comprises 13 residues. In DNA, the CDR3 is TGTGCCAGCTCACCCCTAGAACGCCGGGGCTACACCTTC. It specifies CASSPLERRGYTF.

This chain uses TRBV4-3 with TRBJ1-3; D might be TRBD1 (6 bases). V shed 1 base and J shed 4 bases, with 17 bases lying between them. The germline CDR1 and CDR2 sequences are LGHNA and YSLEER. This CDR3 contains 17 residues. Written as DNA, the CDR3 is TGCGCCAGCAGCCAAGCCGGGGGACACTCATTAGGAAACACCATATATTTT. It specifies CASSQAGGHSLGNTIYF.

The gene calls are TRBV5-1 and TRBJ2-3, with unresolved D. The CDR3 consists of 15 residues. The V gene lost 0 bases and the J gene lost 2 bases, with 10 bases spanning the gap. From germline, CDR1 is SGHRS and CDR2 YFSETQ. The CDR3 sequence: CASSLASASTDTQYF. CDR3 DNA sequence: TGCGCCAGCAGCTTGGCCTCCGCGTCCACAGATACGCAGTATTTT.

This clone was seen more than once but under ten times. Other DNA sequences in this sample translate to the same CDR3. The chain combines TRBV18 with TRBJ1-5, with unresolved D. There are 13 residues in the CDR3. Looked up from germline, CDR1 is KGHSH and CDR2 is LQKENI. V lost 4 bases and J 5 bases, leaving 9 bases between the germline ends. CDR3 bases: TGTGCCAGCTCACGTGGGGAGGATCAGCCCCAGCATTTT. It codes for CASSRGEDQPQHF.

This clone was seen a few times. The V call is TRBV28, the J call TRBJ2-7; TRBD2 might be the D (6 bases). V lost 3 bases and J lost 3, with 15 bases in between. Germline lookup yields CDR1 MDHEN and CDR2 SYDVKM. The CDR3 is 15 amino acids. This chain's CDR3 is CASSFAGSGDYEQYF. CDR3 DNA sequence: TGTGCCAGCAGTTTTGCGGGGAGTGGTGACTACGAGCAGTACTTC.

CDR3 protein: CASSQEGLTSIYF. Here the CDR3 DNA reads TGCGCCAGCAGCCAAGAAGGCCTAACGAGCATATATTTT. This chain uses TRBV4-1 with TRBJ1-3; D is uncertain. Per germline, CDR1 MGHRA and CDR2 YSYEKL. The CDR3 is made up of 13 amino acids. Between the trimmed V and J ends, which lost 0 bases and 12 bases, there was a span of 12 bases.

This clone has just a few counts. This chain joins TRBV4-3 and TRBJ2-5; either TRBD1 or TRBD2 may supply D (5 bases each). CDR1 is LGHNA, CDR2 YSLEER, per germline. Trimming pared 0 bases from V and 2 bases from J, leaving 13 bases between. The CDR3 length is 16 residues. CDR3 DNA sequence: TGCGCCAGCAGCCAAGATCTCCGGGACGCTCAAGAGACCCAGTACTTC. Translated: CASSQDLRDAQETQYF.

This clone was seen a handful of times. The chain links TRBV6-5 to TRBJ2-7; D unresolved. The CDR3 consists of 13 residues. The germline CDR1 and CDR2 sequences are MNHEY and SVGAGI. V dropped 8 bases and J dropped 0 bases, with 11 bases sitting between them. The CDR3 here is CASRELSSYEQYF. The CDR3 DNA sequence: TGTGCCAGCCGAGAGCTAAGCTCCTACGAGCAGTACTTC.

This chain links TRBV19 with TRBJ2-7; no firm D call. The germline CDR1 and CDR2 sequences are LNHDA and SQIVND (reference sequence). The CDR3 extends over 15 amino acids. V lost 3 bases and J lost 5, with 17 bases in between. The DNA of the CDR3 is TGTGCCAGTAGTATGGTTGCAGCAGGCGCCAACGAGCAGTACTTC. The encoded protein is CASSMVAAGANEQYF.

This clone was counted only a few times. The chain links TRBV5-1 to TRBJ2-2; D might be TRBD1 (6 bases). V was trimmed by 1 base and J by 4 bases, leaving 11 bases between them. The CDR3 is 15 amino acids. Germline CDR1 and CDR2: SGHRS and YFSETQ. The CDR3 DNA sequence: TGCGCCAGCAGCTTGCCTACAGGGACCACCGGGGAGCTGTTTTTT. It is translated as CASSLPTGTTGELFF.

V and J are TRBV2 and TRBJ1-5, with 7 bases identical to TRBD1. V lost 6 bases and J lost 9; bases outside the gene matches: 11. Germline V CDR1 and CDR2: SNHLY, FYNNEI. The CDR3 has 14 amino acids. The CDR3 DNA reads as TGTGCCAGCAGCCCCAGTACAGGGGTATCGCCCCAGCATTTT. Translation gives CASSPSTGVSPQHF.

This clone was seen a handful of times. This sequence joins TRBV7-2 and TRBJ1-2, with D uncertain. Germline loops: CDR1 SGHTA, CDR2 FQGNSA. CDR3 length: 13 residues. The V gene lost 5 bases and the J gene lost 7 bases, with 14 bases spanning the gap. CDR3 in DNA: TGTGCCAGCAGCCCGGACCGGAATTTTGGCTACACCTTC. Translating it yields CASSPDRNFGYTF. The full variable domain, rest sourced from reference TRBV7-2 and TRBJ1-2, is GAGVSQSPSNKVTEKGKDVELRCDPISGHTALYWYRQSLGQGLEFLIYFQGNSAPDKSGLPSDRFSAERTGGSVSTLTIQRTQQEDSAVYLCASSPDRNFGYTFGSGTRLTVV.

The chain uses TRBV25-1 and TRBJ2-5; the match to TRBD1 covers 7 bases. From germline, CDR1 is MGHDK and CDR2 SYGVNS. The CDR3 covers 14 residues. The V segment lost 6 bases and the J segment 7 bases; nucleotides outside the gene matches: 11. The CDR3 is CASSRQGTWGTQYF. CDR3 nucleotides: TGTGCCAGCAGCAGACAGGGTACGTGGGGGACCCAGTACTTC.

This clone was found a few times. The chain joins TRBV25-1 to TRBJ2-3, with D maybe TRBD1 (6 bases). The germline V and J ends were trimmed by 1 base and 2 bases, with 19 bases remaining between them. CDR3 length: 18 amino acids. Germline assignment: CDR1 MGHDK and CDR2 SYGVNS. The CDR3 here is CASSESLGAHRATDTQYF. DNA of the CDR3: TGTGCCAGCAGTGAATCCCTGGGGGCCCATAGGGCCACAGATACGCAGTATTTT.

The rearrangement links TRBV4-2 to TRBJ2-7, with D possibly TRBD1 on 5 matching bases. This CDR3 region has 17 residues. Trimming removed 1 base at V and 0 bases at J, with 16 bases between. Germline lookup yields CDR1 LGHNA and CDR2 YNFKEQ. The CDR3 DNA is TGTGCCAGCAGCCAAGTCGTCAGGGATTTCAACTCCTACGAGCAGTACTTC. Translation gives CASSQVVRDFNSYEQYF.

This clone was observed a few times. This chain joins TRBV5-1 and TRBJ2-1, with D tentatively TRBD2 (6 bases). CDR3 length equals 15 residues. CDR1 and CDR2 (germline): SGHRS, YFSETQ. V lost 3 bases and J lost 10, with 20 bases in between. In DNA, the CDR3 is TGCGCCAGCAGCTCGCTGGACAAGGGAGGAGAAGAGCAGTTCTTC. Amino acid sequence: CASSSLDKGGEEQFF. Looking up the rest from reference TRBV5-1 and TRBJ2-1 gives the full variable domain: KAGVTQTPRYLIKTRGQQVTLSCSPISGHRSVSWYQQTPGQGLQFLFEYFSETQRNKGNFPGRFSGRQFSNSRSEMNVSTLELGDSALYLCASSSLDKGGEEQFFGPGTRLTVL.

The CDR3 protein is CASSRDRSTEAFF. The CDR3 DNA reads as TGTGCCAGCAGCCGGGACAGATCGACTGAAGCTTTCTTT. The rearrangement uses TRBV2 and TRBJ1-1, with 7 bases fitting TRBD1. CDR1 is SNHLY and CDR2 is FYNNEI in the germline V gene. The CDR3 runs 13 residues. J gave up 5 bases and V 6 bases, and 6 bases lay outside the gene matches.

The chain carries TRBV16 and TRBJ1-2; no reliable D call. Germline CDR1 and CDR2: KGHSY and FQNENV. Trimming shortened V by 0 bases and J by 2 bases, and 7 bases separated the two germline ends. This CDR3 spans 14 amino acids. CDR3 in amino acids: CASSQSVSNYGYTF. The CDR3 DNA reads TGTGCCAGCAGCCAATCCGTGTCCAACTATGGCTACACCTTC.

This clone was found a few times. V is TRBV4-3 and J is TRBJ2-3, with no clear D. Germline V gene data show CDR1 as LGHNA and CDR2 as YSLEER. This CDR3 spans 16 amino acids. Trimming stripped 2 bases from V and 0 bases from J, with 12 bases between. DNA for the CDR3: TGCGCCAGCAGCCAACTGGGTCCTCCCAGCACAGATACGCAGTATTTT. It yields the protein CASSQLGPPSTDTQYF.

The sample holds a few counts of this clone. The gene calls are TRBV27 and TRBJ2-1, with TRBD2 matching over 10 bases. This CDR3 region has 16 residues. The V and J ends lost 3 bases and 5 bases, in that order; junction bases with no gene match: 7. Germline-derived CDR1 and CDR2 are MNHEY and SMNVEV (reference sequence). The CDR3 sequence: CASSFLTSGFHNEQFF. DNA for the CDR3: TGTGCCAGCAGTTTTTTGACTAGCGGGTTTCACAATGAGCAGTTCTTC.

This clone has more than one count but fewer than ten. CDR3 amino acids: CASSELLASLEQYF. The CDR3 DNA reads as TGTGCCAGCAGTGAATTACTAGCGTCTCTCGAGCAGTACTTC. V gene TRBV2 combines with J gene TRBJ2-7, with TRBD2 matching over 7 bases. V gave up 2 bases and J gave up 6 bases; unmatched junction bases: 7. Germline V gene data show CDR1 as SNHLY and CDR2 as FYNNEI. This CDR3 is 14 amino acids long.

This clone was recorded a few times. CDR3 bases: TGTGCCAGCAGTTTCCTATCGAGCACCGGGGAGCTGTTTTTT. Amino acids: CASSFLSSTGELFF. The chain combines TRBV2 with TRBJ2-2; no clear D gene. CDR1 and CDR2 (germline): SNHLY, FYNNEI. The V end was cut by 5 bases, the J end by 4 bases, with 11 bases between. The CDR3 runs 14 residues. The variable domain in full, with the rest retrieved from reference TRBV2 and TRBJ2-2, is EPEVTQTPSHQVTQMGQEVILRCVPISNHLYFYWYRQILGQKVEFLVSFYNNEISEKSEIFDDQFSVERPDGSNFTLKIRSTKLEDSAMYFCASSFLSSTGELFFGEGSRLTVL.